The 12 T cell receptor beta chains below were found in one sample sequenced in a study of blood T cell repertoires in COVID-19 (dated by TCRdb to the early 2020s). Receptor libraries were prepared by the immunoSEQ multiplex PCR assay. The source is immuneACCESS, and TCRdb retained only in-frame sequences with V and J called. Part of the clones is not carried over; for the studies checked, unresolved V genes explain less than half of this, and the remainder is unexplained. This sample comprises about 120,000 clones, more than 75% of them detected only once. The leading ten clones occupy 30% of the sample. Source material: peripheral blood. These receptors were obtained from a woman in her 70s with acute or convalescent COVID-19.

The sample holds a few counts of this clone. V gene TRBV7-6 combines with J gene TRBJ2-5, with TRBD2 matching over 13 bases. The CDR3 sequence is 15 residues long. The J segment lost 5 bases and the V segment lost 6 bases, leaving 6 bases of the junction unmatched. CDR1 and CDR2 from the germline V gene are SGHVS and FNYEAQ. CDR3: CASSHGLAGEETQYF. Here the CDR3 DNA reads TGTGCCAGCAGTCACGGACTAGCGGGGGAGGAGACCCAGTACTTC.

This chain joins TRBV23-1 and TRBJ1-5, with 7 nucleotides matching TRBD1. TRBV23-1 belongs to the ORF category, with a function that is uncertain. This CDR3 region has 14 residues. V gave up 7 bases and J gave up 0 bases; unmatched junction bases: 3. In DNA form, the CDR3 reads TGCGCCAGCATAGGGGGCCCTAGCAATCAGCCCCAGCATTTT. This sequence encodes CASIGGPSNQPQHF.

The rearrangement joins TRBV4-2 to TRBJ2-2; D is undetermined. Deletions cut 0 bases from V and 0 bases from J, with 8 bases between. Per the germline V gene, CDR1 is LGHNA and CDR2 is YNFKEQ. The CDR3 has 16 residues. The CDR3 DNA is TGTGCCAGCAGCCAAGATGAGTTAGCGAACACCGGGGAGCTGTTTTTT. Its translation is CASSQDELANTGELFF.

CDR3 nucleotides: TGTGCCAGCTCACCAGGACAGGGGATAAGAAACACTGAAGCTTTCTTT. Protein product: CASSPGQGIRNTEAFF. V usage is TRBV18 and J usage is TRBJ1-1; TRBD1 matches 9 bases. The CDR3 sequence is 16 residues long. The V and J ends lost 2 bases and 2 bases, in that order; junction bases with no gene match: 6. Germline CDR1 is KGHSH and CDR2 is LQKENI.

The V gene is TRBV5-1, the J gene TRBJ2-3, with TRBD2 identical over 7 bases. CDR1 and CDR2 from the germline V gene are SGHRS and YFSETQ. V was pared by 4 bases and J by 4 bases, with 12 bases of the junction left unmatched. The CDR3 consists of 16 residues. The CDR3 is CASSLGGGGPSDTQYF. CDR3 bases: TGCGCCAGCAGCCTCGGTGGGGGGGGTCCATCAGATACGCAGTATTTT.

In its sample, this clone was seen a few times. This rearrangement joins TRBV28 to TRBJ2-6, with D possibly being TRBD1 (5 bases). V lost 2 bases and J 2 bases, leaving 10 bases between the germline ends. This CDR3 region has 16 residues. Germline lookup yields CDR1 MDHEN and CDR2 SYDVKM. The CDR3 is CASSLIAGTGANVLTF. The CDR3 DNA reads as TGTGCCAGCAGTTTAATTGCAGGGACTGGGGCCAACGTCCTGACTTTC.

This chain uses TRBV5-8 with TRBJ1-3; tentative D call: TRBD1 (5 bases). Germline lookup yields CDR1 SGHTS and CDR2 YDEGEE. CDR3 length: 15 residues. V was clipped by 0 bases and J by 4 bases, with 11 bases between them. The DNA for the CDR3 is TGTGCCAGCAGCTTGGAGGTGGGGCCGGGAAACACCATATATTTT. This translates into CASSLEVGPGNTIYF.

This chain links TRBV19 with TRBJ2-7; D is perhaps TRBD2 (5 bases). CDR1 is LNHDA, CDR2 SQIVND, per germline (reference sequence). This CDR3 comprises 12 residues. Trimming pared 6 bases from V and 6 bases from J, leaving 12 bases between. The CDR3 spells CASRPQSGEQYF. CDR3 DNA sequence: TGTGCCAGTAGACCACAAAGCGGCGAGCAGTACTTC.

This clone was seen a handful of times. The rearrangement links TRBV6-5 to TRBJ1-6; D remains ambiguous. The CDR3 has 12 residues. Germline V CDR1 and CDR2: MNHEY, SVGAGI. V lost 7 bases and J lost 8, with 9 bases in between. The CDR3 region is CASTLSDSPLHF. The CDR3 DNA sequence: TGTGCCAGCACTTTAAGCGATTCACCCCTCCACTTT.

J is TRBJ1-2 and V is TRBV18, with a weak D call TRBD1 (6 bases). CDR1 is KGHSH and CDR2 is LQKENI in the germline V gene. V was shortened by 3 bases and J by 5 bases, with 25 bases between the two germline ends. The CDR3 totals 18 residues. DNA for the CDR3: TGTGCCAGCTCACCCAACCTCCATGGGGGGGGCCAAGGTTATGGCTACACCTTC. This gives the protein CASSPNLHGGGQGYGYTF.

The CDR3 DNA reads as TGTGCCAGCAGCTTGGAAGGTAGCGGGGGGTCTAGCACAGATACGCAGTATTTT. It specifies CASSLEGSGGSSTDTQYF. This chain connects TRBV5-4 to TRBJ2-3; TRBD2 agrees at 10 bases. Germline values: CDR1 SGHNT, CDR2 YYREEE (reference sequence). The CDR3 is 18 residues long. V trimming: 0 bases; J trimming: 0 bases; junction bases outside the gene matches: 7.

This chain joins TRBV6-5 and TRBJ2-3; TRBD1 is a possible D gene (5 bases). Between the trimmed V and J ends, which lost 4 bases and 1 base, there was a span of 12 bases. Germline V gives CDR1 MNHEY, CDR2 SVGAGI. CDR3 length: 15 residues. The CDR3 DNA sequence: TGTGCCAGCAGTTGGCAGGGAAGTGGCACAGATACGCAGTATTTT. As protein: CASSWQGSGTDTQYF.